The T cell receptor (beta chain) under discussion was sequenced for a study of identical twins. Worth noting for this clonotype: At one of its ends the junction is not consistent with the germline gene, which may arise from a read error.

This CDR3 contains 12 residues. The germline V gene encodes CDR1 SNHLY and CDR2 FYNNEI. Unique molecular identifiers were present on the cDNA, which also gained a universal primer site by template switching. One entry per CDR3 protein, called by TCRdb with MiXCR from the 5' RACE reads. The table has fewer than 500,000 distinct CDR3 sequences, 20% to 25% seen once. These same data were also listed under a study on T cells expressing NK-cell markers. According to that study: A handful of donors likewise had their CD3+CD56-NKG2C+ fraction led by these clonotypes.

V is TRBV2 and J is TRBJ2-1; D not certain. The sequenced sample was CD4+ T cells sorted from blood. The receptor was derived from a woman younger than 35 in good health. DNA for the CDR3: TGTGCCAGCAATCAACTCTACCATGAGCAGTTCTTC. It encodes CASNQLYHEQFF.